This T cell receptor (beta chain) was obtained from a study of tissue T cells after allogeneic stem cell transplantation. Of note for this clone: The antigen is undetermined. Gene names are the mouse ones. The missing CDR3 end, 1 residue past where the read stops, is filled in from the germline J gene.

V dropped 2 bases and J dropped 1 base, with 6 bases sitting between them. The CDR3 totals 14 residues. Germline CDR1 KGHPV, CDR2 FQNQEV (reference sequence). General observations from the study: Few T cell clones were shared across patients, but motif clusters showed tissue-specific shared signatures. Limitations included a small, clinically heterogeneous cohort and limited sampling depth.

Generated by immunoSEQ multiplex PCR, the TCRdb table keeps only in-frame clones and is missing some. The data hold around 7,500 clones, with 46% observed a single time. Regarding time point: mouse harvest day 7 after allogeneic transplant. The graft held 10^6 splenic CD5+ T cells and 10^7 T-cell-depleted bone marrow cells. B6 (H2b) cells into BALB/c (H2d) mice; tissues taken at day 7 or 14. The sequencing input was gut tissue. The gene calls are TRBV26 and TRBJ2-1; tentatively, D is TRBD1 (5 bases). The clonotype originates from a female BALB/c mouse given C57BL/6 T cells with graft-versus-host disease after an allogeneic hematopoietic cell transplant. The CDR3 sequence: CASSLPGNYAEQFF. The CDR3 DNA, read in part, is TGTGCCAGCAGTCTGCCAGGGAACTATGCTGAGCAGTTC.